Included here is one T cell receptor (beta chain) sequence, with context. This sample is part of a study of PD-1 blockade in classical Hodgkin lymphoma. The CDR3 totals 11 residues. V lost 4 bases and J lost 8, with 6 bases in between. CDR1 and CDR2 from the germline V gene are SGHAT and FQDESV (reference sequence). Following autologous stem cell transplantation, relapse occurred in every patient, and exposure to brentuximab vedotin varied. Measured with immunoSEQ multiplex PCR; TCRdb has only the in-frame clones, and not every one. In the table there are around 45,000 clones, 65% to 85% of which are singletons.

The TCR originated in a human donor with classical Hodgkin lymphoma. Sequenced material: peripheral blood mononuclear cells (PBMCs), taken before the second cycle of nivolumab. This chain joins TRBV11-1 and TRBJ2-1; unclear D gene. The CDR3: CASSSAYEQFF. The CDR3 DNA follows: TGTGCCAGCAGCTCCGCCTATGAGCAGTTCTTC. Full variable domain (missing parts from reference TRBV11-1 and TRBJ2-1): EAEVAQSPRYKITEKSQAVAFWCDPISGHATLYWYRQILGQGPELLVQFQDESVVDDSQLPKDRFSAERLKGVDSTLKIQPAELGDSAMYLCASSSAYEQFFGPGTRLTVL.